The rows below give T cell receptor beta chains drawn from one sample of a study of cytomegalovirus exposure and HLA in healthy donors. This table comes from immunoSEQ multiplex PCR, and its TCRdb copy is limited to in-frame clones, with some not included. Of approximately 200,000 clones listed, around 79% are singletons. The sample comprised PBMCs. All receptors come from a girl between 10 and 17 years old in good health and CMV-seropositive. Both conserved end residues are part of each CDR3. The order of the fields is clone size, D gene, V gene, J gene, CDR3 protein, CDR3 DNA. The D gene is left open where the match is weak. Clone size is stated in some rows and not others, as once, few, many or a class when expanded.

>-|-|TRBV7-9|TRBJ2-5
CASSPGTLKETQYF
TGTGCCAGCAGCCCAGGGACTCTCAAAGAGACCCAGTACTTC
>few|-|TRBV10-1|TRBJ2-7
CASSPGSQNYEQYF
TGCGCCAGCAGTCCGGGGTCCCAAAACTACGAGCAGTACTTC
>-|TRBD2|TRBV10-3|TRBJ2-3
CAIRGTSGSSTDTQYF
TGTGCCATCAGGGGGACTAGCGGCTCTAGCACAGATACGCAGTATTTT
>-|-|TRBV4-3|TRBJ2-6
CASSQGEASGANVLTF
TGCGCCAGCAGCCAAGGAGAGGCGTCTGGGGCCAACGTCCTGACTTTC
>-|-|TRBV6-5|TRBJ1-2
CASSYLKGGKYGYTF
TGTGCCAGCAGTTACCTGAAGGGGGGGAAGTATGGCTACACCTTC
>-|TRBD1|TRBV19|TRBJ1-1
CASSTTGSAFF
TGTGCCAGTAGTACGACAGGGTCGGCTTTCTTT
>-|TRBD1|TRBV5-1|TRBJ2-1
CASRPTGDRYNEQFF
TGCGCCAGCAGACCTACAGGGGATCGCTACAATGAGCAGTTCTTC
>-|TRBD2|TRBV27|TRBJ2-1
CASSGSSGGFYEQFF
TGTGCCAGCAGTGGGTCTAGCGGGGGGTTTTATGAGCAGTTCTTC
>-|-|TRBV15|TRBJ1-3
CATRGITGKLSGNTIYF
TGTGCCACCAGGGGTATTACAGGGAAACTTTCTGGAAACACCATATATTTT
>-|-|TRBV15|TRBJ1-1
CATREGQLNTEAFF
TGTGCCACCAGGGAAGGACAGCTTAACACTGAAGCTTTCTTT
>few|TRBD1|TRBV10-3|TRBJ1-1
CAISGTGNTEAFF
TGTGCCATCAGTGGGACAGGAAACACTGAAGCTTTCTTT
>-|-|TRBV18|TRBJ2-5
CASSPPGRGETQYF
TGTGCCAGCTCACCACCGGGCAGGGGAGAGACCCAGTACTTC
>-|TRBD2|TRBV10-3|TRBJ2-1
CAISEFGMGLAGGSLEQFF
TGTGCCATCAGTGAGTTCGGCATGGGACTAGCGGGGGGATCATTGGAGCAGTTCTTC
>-|-|TRBV2|TRBJ1-5
CASSEGGNQPQHF
TGTGCCAGCAGTGAAGGCGGTAATCAGCCCCAGCATTTT
>-|TRBD1|TRBV5-1|TRBJ2-2
CASSLVGQGSGELFF
TGCGCCAGCAGCTTGGTGGGACAGGGTTCCGGGGAGCTGTTTTTT
>few|TRBD1|TRBV2|TRBJ1-2
CASSDPGQGASGYTF
TGTGCCAGCAGCGATCCGGGACAGGGGGCAAGTGGCTACACCTTC
>-|-|TRBV30|TRBJ2-1
CAWRGGVGNEQFF
TGTGCCTGGAGAGGAGGGGTGGGGAATGAGCAGTTCTTC
>once|-|TRBV9|TRBJ1-5
CASSVGVGGNQPQHF
TGTGCCAGCAGCGTAGGGGTAGGGGGCAATCAGCCCCAGCATTTT
>few|TRBD2|TRBV6-5|TRBJ2-1
CAIRTSGGNEQFF
TGTGCCATCCGGACTAGCGGGGGGAATGAGCAGTTCTTC
>once|TRBD1|TRBV7-9|TRBJ1-1
CASSFPQTGLAEAFF
TGTGCCAGCAGCTTCCCGCAGACAGGGCTGGCTGAAGCTTTCTTT
>-|-|TRBV11-3|TRBJ2-7
CASSSGLLTYEQYF
TGTGCCAGCAGCTCGGGACTGCTGACCTACGAGCAGTACTTC
>few|-|TRBV7-8|TRBJ1-5
CASSPIGSQPQHF
TGTGCCAGCAGCCCGATAGGGAGTCAGCCCCAGCATTTT
>-|TRBD1|TRBV11-3|TRBJ2-4
CASSPTGGQGVAKNIQYF
TGTGCCAGCAGCCCAACAGGGGGGCAGGGGGTAGCCAAAAACATTCAGTACTTC
>once|-|TRBV10-2|TRBJ1-2
CASGEQGLYGYTF
TGCGCCAGCGGGGAACAGGGTCTCTATGGCTACACCTTC
>-|TRBD1|TRBV6-1|TRBJ2-7
CAVQGLGEQYF
TGTGCCGTACAGGGGTTGGGGGAGCAGTACTTC
>-|TRBD1|TRBV5-1|TRBJ1-1
CASSLGQENTEAFF
TGCGCCAGCAGCTTAGGACAGGAGAACACTGAAGCTTTCTTT
>-|-|TRBV7-6|TRBJ2-5
CASSHWVEKETQYF
TGTGCCAGCAGCCACTGGGTGGAGAAAGAGACCCAGTACTTC
>-|-|TRBV5-1|TRBJ1-1
CASSLAPPNTEAFF
TGCGCCAGCAGCTTGGCTCCTCCGAACACTGAAGCTTTCTTT
>once|-|TRBV9|TRBJ2-7
CATSPGDFSYEQYF
TGTGCCACCTCCCCAGGGGATTTCTCCTACGAGCAGTACTTC
>-|-|TRBV7-2|TRBJ1-2
CASSLAGRGYTF
TGTGCCAGCAGCTTAGCGGGGAGAGGCTACACCTTC
>-|TRBD2|TRBV13|TRBJ2-3
CAIPRGGTDTQYF
TGTGCCATTCCACGGGGGGGCACAGATACGCAGTATTTT
>-|-|TRBV7-6|TRBJ1-4
CASSLTGQAGKLFF
TGTGCCAGCAGCTTAACGGGCCAAGCGGGAAAACTGTTTTTT
>-|TRBD2|TRBV10-1|TRBJ2-3
CASSAGTSGNTDTQYF
TGCGCCAGCAGTGCCGGGACTAGCGGGAACACAGATACGCAGTATTTT
>once|TRBD1|TRBV13|TRBJ2-7
CASSRLGGQGSYEQYF
TGTGCCAGCAGCCGCCTCGGTGGACAGGGATCCTACGAGCAGTACTTC
>-|TRBD1|TRBV6-5|TRBJ1-2
CASSYSAGGDGYTF
TGTGCCAGCAGTTACTCGGCAGGGGGCGATGGCTACACCTTC
>few|-|TRBV6-5|TRBJ1-2
CASSEWEDYGYTF
TGTGCCAGCAGTGAGTGGGAGGACTATGGCTACACCTTC
>few|-|TRBV7-2|TRBJ2-3
CASSLAPTLGPRGDTQYF
TGTGCCAGCAGCTTAGCGCCCACTTTGGGCCCGAGGGGGGATACGCAGTATTTT
>-|TRBD1|TRBV10-3|TRBJ2-3
CAISPGTGSTDTQYF
TGTGCCATCAGCCCCGGGACAGGGAGCACAGATACGCAGTATTTT
>-|-|TRBV6-6|TRBJ2-3
CASSYSGNTDTQYF
TGTGCCAGCAGTTACTCCGGTAACACAGATACGCAGTATTTT
>-|-|TRBV19|TRBJ1-1
CASSSRGHQGNTEAFF
TGTGCCAGTAGTTCCAGGGGACATCAGGGGAACACTGAAGCTTTCTTT
>-|TRBD2|TRBV5-1|TRBJ2-2
CASSLAGIAGLNTGELFF
TGCGCCAGCAGCTTGGCCGGAATAGCGGGGTTGAACACCGGGGAGCTGTTTTTT
>-|-|TRBV2|TRBJ2-3
CASSEGLSRDTQYF
TGTGCCAGCAGTGAAGGACTAAGCCGCGATACGCAGTATTTT